This T cell receptor beta chain derives from a study of blood T cell repertoires in COVID-19. Clones were sequenced by immunoSEQ multiplex PCR, and TCRdb holds only the in-frame ones, with some missing. The sample has about 310,000 clones, roughly 90% seen once; the top ten hold roughly 1%. V gave up 2 bases and J gave up 2 bases, with 7 bases separating them. The CDR3 runs 13 residues. In germline, CDR1 is SGHKS, CDR2 YYEKEE (reference sequence). This sequence originates from a woman in her thirties or forties with COVID-19, enrolled during active disease. Sequencing was performed on peripheral blood. The chain couples TRBV5-5 to TRBJ1-1; no clear D. CDR3 protein: CASSFEVNTEAFF. The DNA of the CDR3 is TGTGCCAGCAGCTTTGAGGTTAACACTGAAGCTTTCTTT.